This is a list of T cell receptor beta chains from one sample in a study of Ad26.COV2.S vaccination and SARS-CoV-2 variants. Sequencing used immunoSEQ multiplex PCR; TCRdb keeps in-frame clones, though not all of them. The sample shows around 500,000 clones, nearly 90% of them seen only once. Here the sequenced sample was peripheral blood, taken in a trial of Ad26.COV2.S vaccine versus placebo. These receptors were taken from a person aged 18-60 years who received the Ad26.COV2.S COVID-19 vaccine or a placebo. CDR3s include the opening cysteine and the closing phenylalanine or tryptophan. The order of the fields is V gene, D gene, J gene, clone size, CDR3 protein. A D gene is named only where the DNA matches it firmly. Size values are once, few and many counts, or a class for expanded clones, and some rows have none.

v_call: TRBV27; d_call: TRBD2; j_call: TRBJ2-2; clone_size: .; cdr3_aa: CASSFSGRNTGELFF
v_call: TRBV4-2; d_call: .; j_call: TRBJ2-7; clone_size: .; cdr3_aa: CASSQYPAEDNSYEQYF
v_call: TRBV3-1/TRBV3-2; d_call: .; j_call: TRBJ2-2; clone_size: .; cdr3_aa: CASSLGSNTGELFF
v_call: TRBV12-3/TRBV12-4; d_call: TRBD1; j_call: TRBJ1-2; clone_size: .; cdr3_aa: CASTLTGYGYTF
v_call: TRBV18; d_call: .; j_call: TRBJ1-3; clone_size: .; cdr3_aa: CASSPSPSQVSGNTIYF
v_call: TRBV11-2; d_call: .; j_call: TRBJ1-1; clone_size: .; cdr3_aa: CASSQQGNTEAFF
v_call: TRBV6-2/TRBV6-3; d_call: .; j_call: TRBJ2-1; clone_size: .; cdr3_aa: CASSYSRAPSYNEQFF
v_call: TRBV7-3; d_call: .; j_call: TRBJ2-1; clone_size: .; cdr3_aa: CASSLLAGSYNEQFF
v_call: TRBV28; d_call: TRBD1; j_call: TRBJ2-3; clone_size: .; cdr3_aa: CASSNDGQGSRSQYF
v_call: TRBV6-5; d_call: TRBD2; j_call: TRBJ2-5; clone_size: .; cdr3_aa: CASSYSPSGPQETQYF
v_call: TRBV6-4; d_call: TRBD1; j_call: TRBJ2-6; clone_size: .; cdr3_aa: CASSDSHPGQPPSGANVLTF
v_call: TRBV3-1/TRBV3-2; d_call: .; j_call: TRBJ1-1; clone_size: few; cdr3_aa: CASSQDFRGKNTEAFF
v_call: TRBV7-9; d_call: TRBD2; j_call: TRBJ2-2; clone_size: .; cdr3_aa: CASSVPGLASTGELFF
v_call: TRBV5-4; d_call: .; j_call: TRBJ2-3; clone_size: .; cdr3_aa: CASSITSTDTQYF
v_call: TRBV19; d_call: TRBD1; j_call: TRBJ1-2; clone_size: .; cdr3_aa: CASSRDGQGRFGYTF
v_call: TRBV2; d_call: TRBD2; j_call: TRBJ2-2; clone_size: .; cdr3_aa: CASSVSGGAFGELFF
v_call: TRBV7-9; d_call: .; j_call: TRBJ1-5; clone_size: few; cdr3_aa: CASSPPVGQPQHF
v_call: TRBV9; d_call: .; j_call: TRBJ1-1; clone_size: .; cdr3_aa: CASSVGGWGTEAFF
v_call: TRBV14; d_call: TRBD2; j_call: TRBJ2-7; clone_size: .; cdr3_aa: CASSPRTSGEQYF
v_call: TRBV7-8; d_call: TRBD2; j_call: TRBJ2-1; clone_size: .; cdr3_aa: CASSFPTPESLAGDGNEQFF
v_call: TRBV2; d_call: TRBD2; j_call: TRBJ2-2; clone_size: .; cdr3_aa: CASVTSGRNSGELFF
v_call: TRBV18; d_call: .; j_call: TRBJ1-5; clone_size: few; cdr3_aa: CASSAGAIGNQPQHF
v_call: TRBV7-9; d_call: TRBD1; j_call: TRBJ1-2; clone_size: .; cdr3_aa: CASSPQQGIYGYTF
v_call: TRBV30; d_call: TRBD2; j_call: TRBJ2-1; clone_size: .; cdr3_aa: CAWSVVPPGRYGYNEQFF
v_call: TRBV3-1/TRBV3-2; d_call: .; j_call: TRBJ2-4; clone_size: .; cdr3_aa: CASSHRELAKNIQYF
v_call: TRBV7-9; d_call: .; j_call: TRBJ2-5; clone_size: .; cdr3_aa: CASSEETQYF
v_call: TRBV7-9; d_call: TRBD1; j_call: TRBJ1-2; clone_size: .; cdr3_aa: CASSLTTGGGGYTF
v_call: TRBV28; d_call: TRBD1; j_call: TRBJ2-7; clone_size: few; cdr3_aa: CASVTRGPSSYEQYF
v_call: TRBV14; d_call: TRBD1; j_call: TRBJ2-5; clone_size: .; cdr3_aa: CASSRDRGRETQYF
v_call: TRBV9; d_call: TRBD1; j_call: TRBJ2-2; clone_size: .; cdr3_aa: CASSDRQGRTGELFF
v_call: TRBV7-9; d_call: TRBD1; j_call: TRBJ1-5; clone_size: .; cdr3_aa: CASSPGTGDFQPQHF
v_call: TRBV4-1; d_call: TRBD2; j_call: TRBJ2-1; clone_size: once; cdr3_aa: CASSQVTGTSGFYNEQFF
v_call: TRBV10-2; d_call: .; j_call: TRBJ2-2; clone_size: .; cdr3_aa: CASSEIGGQGTGELFF
v_call: TRBV19; d_call: .; j_call: TRBJ2-7; clone_size: .; cdr3_aa: CASSWGLAYEQYF
v_call: TRBV7-2; d_call: TRBD1; j_call: TRBJ1-4; clone_size: .; cdr3_aa: CASSTPTGLKEKLFF
v_call: TRBV18; d_call: .; j_call: TRBJ1-2; clone_size: once; cdr3_aa: CASAPSTAANYGYTF
v_call: TRBV18; d_call: .; j_call: TRBJ2-5; clone_size: .; cdr3_aa: CASSPPAEILETQYF
v_call: TRBV9; d_call: .; j_call: TRBJ2-3; clone_size: .; cdr3_aa: CASSVGKEQAQYF
v_call: TRBV5-1; d_call: .; j_call: TRBJ1-2; clone_size: .; cdr3_aa: CASSPSSVGGVYGYTF
v_call: TRBV27; d_call: .; j_call: TRBJ1-6; clone_size: .; cdr3_aa: CASSLGIPSSYNSPLHF
v_call: TRBV28; d_call: .; j_call: TRBJ1-6; clone_size: .; cdr3_aa: CASSEYRASNSPLHF
v_call: TRBV7-7; d_call: TRBD2; j_call: TRBJ2-2; clone_size: .; cdr3_aa: CASSSSTQAGGELFF
v_call: TRBV25-1; d_call: .; j_call: TRBJ2-1; clone_size: .; cdr3_aa: CASGGVSSYNEQFF
v_call: TRBV4-2; d_call: .; j_call: TRBJ2-5; clone_size: once; cdr3_aa: CASSPGEAGETQYF
v_call: TRBV19; d_call: .; j_call: TRBJ2-3; clone_size: .; cdr3_aa: CASSIRLGVADTQYF
v_call: TRBV29-1; d_call: .; j_call: TRBJ2-5; clone_size: .; cdr3_aa: CSVDSATQETQYF
v_call: TRBV19; d_call: .; j_call: TRBJ1-5; clone_size: .; cdr3_aa: CASSRETPSEFNQPQHF
v_call: TRBV4-1; d_call: TRBD1; j_call: TRBJ1-4; clone_size: .; cdr3_aa: CASSQVGQGVGKLFF